This T cell receptor (beta chain) was identified in a study of vaccination and CD4 T cells after COVID-19. Study in general: Nasal swab PCR detected SARS-CoV-2 in convalescent patients; about 10 had mild disease, one severe. Investigators stimulated cells with overlapping spike peptides drawn from SARS-CoV-2, HCoV-NL63, HCoV-OC43 and HCoV-229E.

Treatment meaning: approximately 10-day PBMC culture with coronavirus spike peptide pools or control peptides (ViraFEST assay). With respect to this clonotype: The antigen remains unidentified.

Overall study findings and caveats: Vaccine-specific clones in convalescent patients were spike mono-reactive in 304 of 307 cases. The study found that a median approximately 84% of reactive clones in convalescent patients appeared only post-vaccination.

Researchers used the Oncomine TCR Beta short-read assay to sequence DNA from cultured CD4+ T cells. Each CDR3 protein is one row after TCRdb ran MiXCR on the PCR reads. This sample has about 18,000 distinct CDR3 sequences; nearly 60% occur once, and the top ten carry approximately 7%. Sequenced here: CD4+ T cells from blood, cultured in vitro, sampled before SARS-CoV-2 vaccination. The sequence was obtained from a human donor who had recovered from COVID-19.

As DNA, the CDR3 is TGTGCCACCAGCGCCCATAGCGGGTCTGGCGGAGATACGCAGTATTTT. Its translation: CATSAHSGSGGDTQYF. The gene calls are TRBV15 and TRBJ2-3; TRBD2 aligns across 7 bases. Per germline, CDR1 LNHNV and CDR2 YYDKDF (reference sequence). The J segment lost 5 bases and the V segment lost 5 bases, leaving 13 bases of the junction unmatched. The CDR3 spans 16 residues.